The present TCR beta chain was sequenced within a study of T cell repertoires in cytomegalovirus infection. Across the study: Public TCR beta signatures marked donors with CMV infection and the matching HLA. The study, taken as a whole, reports: Pooled public TCR beta family frequency picked out CMV carriers with the relevant HLA. It was HLA-C-restricted CMV-specific TCR beta clonotypes that dominated the response ex vivo.

The germline V gene encodes CDR1 SGHAT and CDR2 FQNNGV. The CDR3 runs to 15 residues. The J segment lost 5 bases and the V segment lost 2 bases, leaving 6 bases of the junction unmatched. Each CDR3 protein gets one entry after TCRdb re-called the reads with MiXCR. The sample lists more than 150,000 distinct CDR3 sequences; about 20% were seen once. The table lists this clonotype with a few counts. Antigen unknown. The chain has TRBV11-2 and TRBJ2-5, with 9 bases aligning to TRBD2. This TCR came from a human donor in good health (CMV status not recorded). Some clones in this sample may be carry-over from other donors' samples. The source material was PBMCs. This CDR3 is CASSLRGGAYETQYF. The DNA of the CDR3 is TGTGCCAGCAGCTTACGCGGGGGGGCGTATGAGACCCAGTACTTC.